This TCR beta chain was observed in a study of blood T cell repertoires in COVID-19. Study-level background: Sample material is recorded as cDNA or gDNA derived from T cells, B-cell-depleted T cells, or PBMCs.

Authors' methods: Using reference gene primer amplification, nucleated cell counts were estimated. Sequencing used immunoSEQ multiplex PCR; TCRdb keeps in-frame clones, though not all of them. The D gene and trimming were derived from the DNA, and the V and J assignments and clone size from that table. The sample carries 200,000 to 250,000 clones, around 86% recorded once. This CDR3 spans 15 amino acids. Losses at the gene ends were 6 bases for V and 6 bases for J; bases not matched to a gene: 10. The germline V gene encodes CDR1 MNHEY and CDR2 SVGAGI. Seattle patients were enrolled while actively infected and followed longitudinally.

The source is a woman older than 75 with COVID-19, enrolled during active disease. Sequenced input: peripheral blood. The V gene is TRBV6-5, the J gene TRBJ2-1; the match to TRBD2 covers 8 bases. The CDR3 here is CASSYSGSTVNEQFF. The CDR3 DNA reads TGTGCCAGCAGCTACAGCGGGAGTACAGTCAATGAGCAGTTCTTC.